This T cell receptor (beta chain) came from a study of T cell changes during pregnancy in multiple sclerosis (dated by TCRdb to about 2019). As for the study more broadly: In women with multiple sclerosis, the researchers looked at how the T cell repertoire shifted as pregnancy progressed.

The germline V and J ends show losses of 3 bases and 4 bases respectively, and no gene match explains 7 bases of the junction. Its CDR3 holds 14 amino acids, cysteine through phenylalanine. The only DNA kept is the CDR3, 42 bases in frame from the first base. CDR1 and CDR2 were assigned from the germline V gene (reference sequence) as SGHNT and YYREEE. Only one count was recorded for this clone. No cognate antigen has been identified for it. No quality values exist for individual bases; no much larger clone is one base distant. Libraries were constructed by the immunoSEQ multiplex PCR assay. TCRdb limited this immuneACCESS table to in-frame rearrangements with V and J called. A share of clones is missing; checked studies link under half to unresolved V genes, and the rest is unexplained. The sample table holds about 86,000 clones, of which less than 95% were seen once. The biggest ten clones account for 1.5% to 2% of the sample.

The chain is made from TRBV5-4 and TRBJ2-7; 7 bases in the middle match TRBD1. The sequence was collected from a female donor in good health, enrolled as a control in a pregnancy study. The sequenced sample was peripheral blood, obtained in the first trimester of pregnancy. The CDR3 protein is CASSSRAGGYEQYF. The nucleotide sequence is TGTGCCAGCAGCTCCCGAGCAGGGGGATACGAGCAGTACTTC.